This TCR beta chain was sequenced during a study of regulatory T cells in long-lasting Graves disease. This clonotype was recorded at least ten times. Its antigen is unknown. Relying on iRepertoire HTBI primers and Arm-PCR of CDR3 regions, the team built TCR beta libraries. One entry per CDR3 protein, called by TCRdb with MiXCR from the multiplex PCR reads. The repertoire holds about 470,000 distinct CDR3 sequences, roughly 21% seen once, with about 7% in the top ten. Study conclusions and caveats: Persistent patients shared more public clonotypes (around 3,000) than new patients (approximately 1,000).

Described time point: persistent/refractory GD, antithyroid drugs over 5 years with positive TRAb. Construction of the TCR library relied on RNA isolated from PBMCs. Trimming removed 4 bases from V and 11 bases from J, with 11 bases in between. Germline V CDR1 and CDR2: SGHAT, FQNNGV. The CDR3 extends over 11 amino acids. This sequence joins TRBV11-2 and TRBJ1-1, with a tentative D call TRBD1 (5 bases). This sequence was found in a female donor with Graves disease. Sequenced here: peripheral blood mononuclear cells (PBMCs), sampled when the disease was refractory, from a patient treated with antithyroid drugs. The CDR3 here is CASSSGRRAFF. The CDR3 DNA is TGTGCCAGCAGCTCGGGACGGCGGGCTTTCTTT.